This T cell receptor beta chain was sequenced for a study of technical replicates of blood from several donors. Some clones are missing from TCRdb's copy, which holds only in-frame ones; the method was immunoSEQ multiplex PCR. The sample yields about 89,000 clones, over 85% seen once. The length of the CDR3 is 14 residues. The V gene's germline CDR1 is SQVTM and CDR2 ANQGSEA. With 3 bases removed from V and 1 base from J, the gap between germline ends came to 10 bases. The sequenced material came from T cells isolated from PBMCs. The chain links TRBV29-1 to TRBJ2-1, with D uncertain. The receptor comes from a human donor in good health. As DNA, the CDR3 is TGCAGCGTTGACGAACAATTTTCCTACAATGAGCAGTTCTTC. Protein sequence: CSVDEQFSYNEQFF.